The 20 T cell receptor beta chains given below trace back to one sample, sequenced in a study of T-cell reconstitution after alpha-beta-depleted transplantation in children. Unique molecular identifiers were used to barcode this TCRbeta library. One entry per CDR3 protein, called by TCRdb with MiXCR from the PCR reads. The table lists hundreds of thousands of distinct CDR3 sequences, 20% to 30% of them singletons. The sequencing used PBMCs, mostly from graft donor cells, collected 360 days after TCRalphabeta/CD19-depleted stem cell transplant. The receptors come from a female patient aged 2-9 years who had a stem cell transplant for congenital amegakaryocytic thrombocytopenia, so the T cells may come from the graft donor.

V usage is TRBV10-3 and J usage is TRBJ1-2, with a tentative D call TRBD1 (5 bases). The CDR3 consists of 14 residues. In germline, CDR1 is ENHRY, CDR2 SYGVKD. Between the trimmed V and J ends, which lost 6 bases and 6 bases, there was a span of 17 bases. DNA for the CDR3: TGTGCCATCAGAAAGCCTCAGGGCCTCCATGGCTACACCTTC. Translated: CAIRKPQGLHGYTF.

This clonotype has just a few counts. V usage is TRBV11-2 and J usage is TRBJ1-4; 9 bases fit TRBD1. With 6 bases clipped from V and 7 bases from J, the junction kept 6 bases outside the gene matches. This CDR3 contains 14 residues. Germline V gene lookup returns CDR1 SGHAT and CDR2 FQNNGV. The CDR3 DNA is TGTGCCAGCAGAAAACAGGGGGCGTCTGAAAAACTGTTTTTT. It translates to CASRKQGASEKLFF.

There are a few counts of this clonotype. The gene calls are TRBV20-1 and TRBJ2-2; 8 positions agree with TRBD1. CDR1 is DFQATT, CDR2 SNEGSKA, per germline (reference sequence). With 4 bases clipped from V and 4 bases from J, the junction kept 5 bases outside the gene matches. The CDR3 is 14 amino acids. The CDR3 DNA reads TGCAGTGCTACCAGGCAGGGGGCCACCGGGGAGCTGTTTTTT. Protein product: CSATRQGATGELFF.

This rearrangement joins TRBV13 to TRBJ2-7; 7 positions match TRBD2. Germline V gene data show CDR1 as PRHDT and CDR2 as FYEKMQ (reference sequence). The CDR3 covers 14 residues. After removal of 8 bases from V and 3 bases from J, the junction contained 10 bases not matched to a gene. CDR3 residues: CASQRDSRLYEQYF. In DNA form, the CDR3 reads TGTGCCAGCCAGCGGGACTCGCGGCTCTACGAGCAGTACTTC. Looking up the rest from reference TRBV13 and TRBJ2-7 gives the full variable domain: AAGVIQSPRHLIKEKRETATLKCYPIPRHDTVYWYQQGPGQDPQFLISFYEKMQSDKGSIPDRFSAQQFSDYHSELNMSSLELGDSALYFCASQRDSRLYEQYFGPGTRLTVT.

This clonotype was counted ten times or more. The rearrangement joins TRBV12-3 or TRBV12-4 to TRBJ2-5; possible D gene TRBD1, 5 bases. The CDR3 length is 13 residues. V was clipped by 3 bases and J by 5 bases, with 10 bases between them. CDR3 loop: CASSFQGTETQYF. DNA for the CDR3: TGTGCCAGCAGTTTTCAGGGTACGGAGACCCAGTACTTC.

The rearrangement joins TRBV6-1 to TRBJ2-5; D may match TRBD1 or TRBD2 (6 bases each). Germline CDR1 is MNHNS and CDR2 is SASEGT. The CDR3 runs 16 residues. V was pared by 7 bases and J by 5 bases, with 23 bases between. The CDR3 is CASTPRGAGYKETQYF. The CDR3 DNA sequence: TGTGCCAGCACCCCTAGGGGGGCAGGGTATAAGGAGACCCAGTACTTC.

In its sample, this clonotype was seen a few times. This chain joins TRBV12-3 or TRBV12-4 and TRBJ2-7; perhaps TRBD2 as D (6 bases). The CDR3 loop spans 15 amino acids. V was shortened by 1 base and J by 1 base, with 11 bases between the two germline ends. This CDR3 is CASSLGVAASYEQYF. The CDR3 DNA sequence: TGTGCCAGCAGTTTAGGAGTAGCGGCATCCTACGAGCAGTACTTC.

This clonotype was seen only a few times. The chain combines TRBV3-1 with TRBJ2-1; D is uncertain. There are 15 residues in the CDR3. V was clipped by 3 bases and J by 0 bases, with 9 bases between them. Germline V gene sequence: CDR1 LGHDT, CDR2 YNNKEL (reference sequence). CDR3 bases: TGTGCCAGCAGCCAGGCCTTAAGCTCCTACAATGAGCAGTTCTTC. Translation gives CASSQALSSYNEQFF.

This clonotype has a handful of counts. This chain joins TRBV4-1 and TRBJ1-3; D is unclear. Looked up from germline, CDR1 is MGHRA and CDR2 is YSYEKL. The CDR3 has 16 residues. V dropped 5 bases and J dropped 0 bases, with 14 bases sitting between them. CDR3 protein: CASSNYGPVSGNTIYF. The CDR3 DNA reads as TGCGCCAGCAGCAACTACGGACCTGTCTCTGGAAACACCATATATTTT.

This chain joins TRBV4-2 and TRBJ1-6, with 8 positions matching TRBD1. The junction had 6 bases not matched to a gene; V was cut back by 4 bases and J by 4 bases. Germline-derived CDR1 and CDR2 are LGHNA and YNFKEQ. CDR3 length: 16 residues. The DNA for the CDR3 is TGTGCCAGCAGCCCTGCAGGACAGGGTTATAATTCACCCCTCCACTTT. Protein product: CASSPAGQGYNSPLHF.

The J gene is TRBJ2-3, the V gene TRBV15; 10 nucleotides match TRBD2. V lost 5 bases to trimming and J lost 4 bases; unmatched junction nucleotides: 9. This CDR3 has 16 residues. From germline, CDR1 is LNHNV and CDR2 YYDKDF (reference sequence). This CDR3 reads CATSDPGTSVSDTQYF. In DNA form, the CDR3 reads TGTGCCACCAGCGATCCCGGGACTAGCGTTTCAGATACGCAGTATTTT.

This clonotype occurred many times. This chain joins TRBV29-1 and TRBJ2-5; the D call may be TRBD1 or TRBD2 (5 bases each). This CDR3 is built from 12 residues. Trimming took off 4 bases at V and 4 bases at J, with 10 bases between the two ends. Germline V lookup: CDR1 SQVTM, CDR2 ANQGSEA. CDR3 nucleotide sequence: TGCAGCGTTGCGAGGGGCGCAGAGACCCAGTACTTC. As protein: CSVARGAETQYF.

The chain uses TRBV11-2 and TRBJ2-1; 14 bases match TRBD2. The CDR3 runs to 20 residues. Germline-derived CDR1 and CDR2 are SGHAT and FQNNGV. With 5 bases clipped from V and 0 bases from J, the junction kept 12 bases outside the gene matches. In DNA, the CDR3 is TGTGCCAGCAGCCCGCCCCGGACTAGCGGGAGGCCCTTCTCCTACAATGAGCAGTTCTTC. Translated, it gives CASSPPRTSGRPFSYNEQFF.

The chain carries TRBV7-2 and TRBJ2-7; 8 bases map to TRBD1. There are 14 residues in the CDR3. V was pared by 2 bases and J by 4 bases, with 4 bases of the junction left unmatched. The germline V gene has CDR1 SGHTA and CDR2 FQGNSA. CDR3: CASSLMDREYEQYF. The CDR3 region has the DNA TGTGCCAGCAGCTTAATGGACAGGGAGTACGAGCAGTACTTC.

V gene TRBV7-8 combines with J gene TRBJ2-1; D is perhaps TRBD2 (5 bases). V lost 5 bases to trimming and J lost 0 bases, with 14 bases between them. CDR3 size: 16 residues. Germline lookup yields CDR1 SGHVS and CDR2 FQNEAQ. CDR3 region: CASSTRMTNSYNEQFF. In nucleotides, the CDR3 is TGTGCCAGCAGCACCCGCATGACTAACTCCTACAATGAGCAGTTCTTC.

Only a few counts were recorded for this clonotype. The V gene is TRBV30, the J gene TRBJ2-2; the match to TRBD1 covers 9 bases. Trimming cost V 1 base and J 1 base; bases outside gene matches: 7. The germline CDR1 and CDR2 sequences are GTSNPN and SVGIG (reference sequence). The CDR3 loop spans 17 amino acids. The CDR3: CAWSGPSTGGNTGELFF. The CDR3 region has the DNA TGTGCCTGGAGTGGCCCTTCGACAGGGGGGAACACCGGGGAGCTGTTTTTT.

This clonotype was observed a handful of times. The gene calls are TRBV20-1 and TRBJ2-7; TRBD1 matches 7 bases. Unmatched junction bases numbered 10, after V lost 6 bases and J lost 5 bases. The V gene's germline CDR1 is DFQATT and CDR2 SNEGSKA (reference sequence). This CDR3 is 13 amino acids long. The CDR3 DNA reads as TGCAGTGCCCTACAGGGGCCCGGGGACGAGCAGTACTTC. Residues: CSALQGPGDEQYF.

The chain uses TRBV29-1 and TRBJ2-3; 14 positions match TRBD2. There are 16 residues in the CDR3. CDR1 and CDR2 (germline): SQVTM, ANQGSEA. The ends lost 7 bases at V and 2 bases at J; junction bases unmatched: 8. The CDR3 DNA reads TGCAGCGCCCGACTAGCGGGGGGGCGTGCCACAGATACGCAGTATTTT. Its protein product is CSARLAGGRATDTQYF.

There are many counts of this clonotype. The CDR3 nucleotides read TGTGCCAGCAGTTATATCCACAGGAATGGGGCCAACGTCCTGACTTTC. It specifies CASSYIHRNGANVLTF. The chain couples TRBV6-5 to TRBJ2-6; tentatively, D is TRBD1 (5 bases). V lost 3 bases and J lost 3, with 12 bases in between. Germline V gene lookup returns CDR1 MNHEY and CDR2 SVGAGI. The CDR3 is 16 residues long.

V is TRBV7-2 and J is TRBJ2-1; D unresolved. The V gene lost 4 bases and the J gene lost 6 bases, with 16 bases spanning the gap. This CDR3 has 15 amino acids. Germline loops: CDR1 SGHTA, CDR2 FQGNSA. The CDR3 sequence is CASSSQGRRTNEQFF. DNA of the CDR3: TGTGCCAGCAGCTCCCAAGGTAGACGAACCAATGAGCAGTTCTTC.